This T cell receptor beta chain is from a study of response to subunit inactivated influenza vaccine. The V and J ends lost 6 bases and 0 bases respectively, with 10 bases between them. This CDR3 has 13 amino acids. Looked up from germline, CDR1 is DFQATT and CDR2 is SNEGSKA (reference sequence). TCRdb reanalysed the RT-PCR reads using MiXCR and keeps one entry per CDR3 protein. This table holds hundreds of thousands of distinct CDR3 sequences, approximately 10% found once. These data also featured in a second study, about T cells expressing NK-cell markers. Per that paper: Template switching by 5'RACE with UMIs generated the TCR beta cDNA. The TCR beta repertoires originated in sorted CD3+CD56+NKG2C+, CD3+CD56+NKG2C- and CD3+CD56-NKG2C+ T cells. Once again these clonotypes came out on top in the CD3+CD56-NKG2C+ fraction of four donors. Specificity for HCMV among expanded NKG2C+ T cell clones was not established.

The receptor's source is a man aged 45 to 65 who received an inactivated influenza vaccine. The chain links TRBV20-1 to TRBJ2-3; D ambiguous. Sequencing was performed on PBMCs from blood, taken on the day of vaccination. CDR3 DNA: TGCAGTGCGGCAGAGCCTAGCACAGATACGCAGTATTTT. The encoded protein is CSAAEPSTDTQYF.